The 15 T cell receptor beta chains reported below all come from one sample, sequenced in a study of blood T cell repertoires in COVID-19 (dated by TCRdb to 2018 to 2021). The library was built by means of the immunoSEQ multiplex PCR assay. The immuneACCESS repertoire file appears here via TCRdb, limited to in-frame rearrangements. These files lack a portion of the clones; in checked studies, under half of the deficit traces to unresolved V genes, and the cause of the others is not known. This sample gives hundreds of thousands of clones in total; about 88% of them show up just once. The leading ten clones occupy approximately 9.4% of the sample. What was sequenced was PBMCs or T cells enriched from blood (not recorded which). The receptors here all came from a woman in her 40s who had recovered from COVID-19.

This rearrangement joins TRBV11-3 to TRBJ2-5; D gene unclear. The germline gives CDR1 SGHNT, CDR2 YENEEA. The V gene lost 5 bases and the J gene lost 4 bases, with 17 bases spanning the gap. This CDR3 is built from 15 residues. CDR3 nucleotide sequence: TGTGCCAGCAGCCCCTCACCCGGAGTTCGAGAGACCCAGTACTTC. Its protein is CASSPSPGVRETQYF.

This clone was seen just once. The rearrangement links TRBV24-1 to TRBJ2-1; 10 nucleotides agree with TRBD2. The CDR3 is 14 amino acids. The germline V gene has CDR1 KGHDR and CDR2 SFDVKD. V lost 8 bases to trimming and J lost 3 bases; unmatched junction nucleotides: 3. CDR3 residues: CATTSSGGYNEQFF. In DNA form, the CDR3 reads TGTGCCACCACCTCTAGCGGGGGCTACAATGAGCAGTTCTTC.

This chain connects TRBV5-1 to TRBJ2-2; 13 positions match TRBD2. Germline loops: CDR1 SGHRS, CDR2 YFSETQ. There are 17 residues in the CDR3. Trimming took 4 bases from V and 6 from J; bases not matched to a gene: 9. CDR3 loop: CASSPGLAGRTAGELFF. Here the CDR3 DNA reads TGCGCCAGCAGCCCGGGACTAGCGGGGAGAACGGCCGGGGAGCTGTTTTTT.

The chain uses TRBV3-1 (or the pseudogene TRBV3-2) and TRBJ2-3; possible D gene TRBD1, 6 bases. The CDR3 has 13 residues. V was clipped by 1 base and J by 6 bases, with 8 bases between them. Germline loops: CDR1 LGHDT, CDR2 YNNKEL (reference sequence). The CDR3, as DNA: TGTGCCAGCAGCCAAGGCAGGGGTGATACGCAGTATTTT. This gives the protein CASSQGRGDTQYF.

In its sample, this clone was seen once. V is TRBV11-3 and J is TRBJ1-1; TRBD1 matches 8 bases. The CDR3 loop spans 14 amino acids. CDR1 and CDR2 from the germline V gene are SGHNT and YENEEA. The ends lost 6 bases at V and 4 bases at J; junction bases unmatched: 7. The CDR3: CASSPQGGSTEAFF. In DNA form, the CDR3 reads TGTGCCAGCAGTCCACAGGGGGGGAGCACTGAAGCTTTCTTT.

The CDR3 sequence is CASTKPAGMNYGYTF. The CDR3 DNA reads TGTGCCAGCACCAAGCCGGCAGGGATGAACTATGGCTACACCTTC. The chain joins TRBV28 to TRBJ1-2; perhaps TRBD1 as D (5 bases). V gave up 7 bases and J gave up 2 bases, with 17 bases separating them. CDR1 is MDHEN and CDR2 is SYDVKM in the germline V gene. The CDR3 contains 15 residues.

The V gene is TRBV5-1, the J gene TRBJ2-6, with 8 positions matching TRBD1. CDR1 SGHRS and CDR2 YFSETQ come from the germline V gene. The CDR3 consists of 17 residues. Unmatched junction bases numbered 7, after V lost 2 bases and J lost 3 bases. This CDR3 is CASSFGQGAVGANVLTF. In nucleotides, the CDR3 is TGCGCCAGCAGCTTTGGGCAGGGGGCTGTTGGGGCCAACGTCCTGACTTTC.

The chain links TRBV5-1 to TRBJ1-1; D may be TRBD1 (5 bases). Germline-derived CDR1 and CDR2 are SGHRS and YFSETQ. There are 15 residues in the CDR3. Trimming pared 0 bases from V and 6 bases from J, leaving 15 bases between. The CDR3 region has the DNA TGCGCCAGCAGCTTGGAGGGAGGGACCATCGCTGAAGCTTTCTTT. Translation: CASSLEGGTIAEAFF.

This sequence joins TRBV28 and TRBJ2-1; D is unclear. V was trimmed by 4 bases and J by 1 base, leaving 14 bases between them. The CDR3 sequence is 16 residues long. From germline, CDR1 is MDHEN and CDR2 SYDVKM. DNA of the CDR3: TGTGCCAGCAGTTCCGCCCTGGCGAGGTCCTACAATGAGCAGTTCTTC. It is translated as CASSSALARSYNEQFF.

The chain joins TRBV24-1 to TRBJ2-7, with unresolved D. Germline V gene data show CDR1 as KGHDR and CDR2 as SFDVKD. The CDR3 has 12 residues. Trimming removed 4 bases at V and 6 bases at J, with 9 bases between. CDR3 in DNA: TGTGCCACCAGTGAAGCCGCTGGCGAGCAGTACTTC. This encodes CATSEAAGEQYF.

V usage is TRBV6-5 and J usage is TRBJ1-5; D gene ambiguous. CDR3 size: 13 residues. CDR1 is MNHEY and CDR2 is SVGAGI in the germline V gene. Trimming took 9 bases from V and 0 from J, leaving 9 bases between them. CDR3 nucleotide sequence: TGTGCCAGTGTCCACTATAGCAATCAGCCCCAGCATTTT. This gives the protein CASVHYSNQPQHF.

V is TRBV5-1 and J is TRBJ1-4; 7 bases are shared with TRBD1. The germline CDR1 and CDR2 sequences are SGHRS and YFSETQ. V trimming: 1 base; J trimming: 7 bases; junction bases outside the gene matches: 10. This CDR3 spans 16 amino acids. In nucleotides, the CDR3 is TGCGCCAGCAGCTTGTCCGGCGGACAGGACGCTGAAAAACTGTTTTTT. Residues: CASSLSGGQDAEKLFF.

V and J are TRBV24-1 and TRBJ2-1, with D unclear. The CDR3 sequence is 14 residues long. V lost 0 bases, J lost 6 bases, and 8 bases lay in between. CDR1 is KGHDR, CDR2 SFDVKD, per germline. The CDR3 protein is CATSDLSQVNEQFF. CDR3 bases: TGTGCCACCAGTGATTTGTCGCAGGTCAATGAGCAGTTCTTC.

The V call is TRBV30, the J call TRBJ2-7, with 11 bases fitting TRBD1. The V segment lost 6 bases and the J segment 4 bases; nucleotides outside the gene matches: 5. The V gene's germline CDR1 is GTSNPN and CDR2 SVGIG (reference sequence). This CDR3 contains 13 residues. CDR3: CACRDRGKYEQYF. The DNA for the CDR3 is TGTGCCTGTAGGGACAGGGGGAAGTACGAGCAGTACTTC.

V is TRBV19 and J is TRBJ2-1; TRBD2 might be the D (6 bases). Germline assignment: CDR1 LNHDA and CDR2 SQIVND (reference sequence). CDR3 length: 13 residues. Trimming stripped 4 bases from V and 10 bases from J, with 14 bases between. The CDR3 loop reads CASSSYAGWEQFF. CDR3 bases: TGTGCCAGTAGTAGTTATGCGGGATGGGAGCAGTTCTTC. Full variable domain (missing parts from reference TRBV19 and TRBJ2-1): DGGITQSPKYLFRKEGQNVTLSCEQNLNHDAMYWYRQDPGQGLRLIYYSQIVNDFQKGDIAEGYSVSREKKESFPLTVTSAQKNPTAFYLCASSSYAGWEQFFGPGTRLTVL.